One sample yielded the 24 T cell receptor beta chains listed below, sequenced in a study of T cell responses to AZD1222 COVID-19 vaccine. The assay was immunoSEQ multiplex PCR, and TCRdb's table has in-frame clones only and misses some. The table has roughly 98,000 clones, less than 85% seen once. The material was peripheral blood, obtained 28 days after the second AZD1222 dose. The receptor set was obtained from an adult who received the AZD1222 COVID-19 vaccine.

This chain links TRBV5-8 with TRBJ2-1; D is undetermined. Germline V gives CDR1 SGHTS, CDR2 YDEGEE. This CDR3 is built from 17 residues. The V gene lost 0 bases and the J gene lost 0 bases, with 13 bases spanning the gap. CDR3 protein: CASSLVGDPNSYNEQFF. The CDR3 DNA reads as TGTGCCAGCAGCTTGGTCGGAGACCCAAACTCCTACAATGAGCAGTTCTTC. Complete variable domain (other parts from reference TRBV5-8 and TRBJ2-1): EAGVTQSPTHLIKTRGQQATLRCSPISGHTSVYWYQQALGLGLQFLLWYDEGEERNRGNFPPRFSGRQFPNYSSELNVNALELEDSALYLCASSLVGDPNSYNEQFFGPGTRLTVL.

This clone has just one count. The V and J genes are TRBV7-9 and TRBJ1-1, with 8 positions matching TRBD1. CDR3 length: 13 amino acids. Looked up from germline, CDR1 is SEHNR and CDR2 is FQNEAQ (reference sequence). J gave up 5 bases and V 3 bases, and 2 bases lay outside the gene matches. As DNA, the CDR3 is TGTGCCAGCAGCTTGGACAGGGTTACTGAAGCTTTCTTT. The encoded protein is CASSLDRVTEAFF.

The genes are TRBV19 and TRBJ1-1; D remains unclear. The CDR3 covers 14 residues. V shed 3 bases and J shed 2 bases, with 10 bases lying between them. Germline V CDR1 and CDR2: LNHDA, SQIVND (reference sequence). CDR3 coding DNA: TGTGCCAGTAGTATCCCCCTGTTTAACACTGAAGCTTTCTTT. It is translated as CASSIPLFNTEAFF. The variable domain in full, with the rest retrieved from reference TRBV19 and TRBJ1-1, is DGGITQSPKYLFRKEGQNVTLSCEQNLNHDAMYWYRQDPGQGLRLIYYSQIVNDFQKGDIAEGYSVSREKKESFPLTVTSAQKNPTAFYLCASSIPLFNTEAFFGQGTRLTVV.

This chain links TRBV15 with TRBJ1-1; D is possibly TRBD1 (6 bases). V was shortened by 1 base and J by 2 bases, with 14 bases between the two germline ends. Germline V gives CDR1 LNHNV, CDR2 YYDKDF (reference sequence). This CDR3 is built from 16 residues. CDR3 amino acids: CATSRGGRGLNTEAFF. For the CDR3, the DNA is TGTGCCACCAGCAGAGGGGGGCGGGGATTAAACACTGAAGCTTTCTTT.

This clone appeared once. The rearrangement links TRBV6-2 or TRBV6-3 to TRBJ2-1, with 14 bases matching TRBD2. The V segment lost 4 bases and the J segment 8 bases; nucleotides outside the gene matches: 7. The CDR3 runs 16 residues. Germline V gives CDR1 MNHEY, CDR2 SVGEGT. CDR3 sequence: CASSLTGTSGSYEQFF. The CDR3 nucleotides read TGTGCCAGCAGTTTGACCGGGACTAGCGGGAGTTATGAGCAGTTCTTC.

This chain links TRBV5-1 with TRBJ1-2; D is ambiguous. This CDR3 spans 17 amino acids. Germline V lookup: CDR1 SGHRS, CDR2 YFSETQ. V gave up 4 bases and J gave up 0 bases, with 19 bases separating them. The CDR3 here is CASSPKKNPGTNYGYTF. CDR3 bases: TGCGCCAGCAGCCCAAAGAAGAACCCAGGCACTAACTATGGCTACACCTTC.

The CDR3 bases are TGCAGCGTTGTCCACCTGGGACAGGGGGGAGAGCAGTACTTC. Translating gives CSVVHLGQGGEQYF. The genes are TRBV29-1 and TRBJ2-7; the match to TRBD1 covers 11 bases. The V gene end was trimmed by 4 bases and the J gene end by 7 bases; junction bases not matched to a gene: 9. This CDR3 comprises 14 residues. Germline loops: CDR1 SQVTM, CDR2 ANQGSEA.

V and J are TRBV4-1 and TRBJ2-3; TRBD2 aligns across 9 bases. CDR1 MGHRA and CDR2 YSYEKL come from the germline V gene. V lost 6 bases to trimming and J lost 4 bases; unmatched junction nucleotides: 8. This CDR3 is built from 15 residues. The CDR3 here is CASRLRAGGADTQYF. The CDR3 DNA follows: TGCGCCAGCAGATTAAGAGCGGGGGGCGCAGATACGCAGTATTTT.

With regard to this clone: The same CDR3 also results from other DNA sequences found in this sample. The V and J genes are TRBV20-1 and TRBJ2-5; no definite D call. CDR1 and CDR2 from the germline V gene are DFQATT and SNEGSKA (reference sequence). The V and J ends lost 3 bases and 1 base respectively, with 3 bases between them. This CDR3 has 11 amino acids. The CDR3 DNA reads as TGCAGTGCTAGGCCCCAAGAGACCCAGTACTTC. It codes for CSARPQETQYF.

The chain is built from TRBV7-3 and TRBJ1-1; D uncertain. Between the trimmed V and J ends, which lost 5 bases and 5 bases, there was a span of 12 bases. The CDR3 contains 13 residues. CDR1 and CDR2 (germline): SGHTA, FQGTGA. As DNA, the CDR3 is TGTGCCAGCAGCCCCTCCGGCCCGACTGAAGCTTTCTTT. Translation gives CASSPSGPTEAFF.

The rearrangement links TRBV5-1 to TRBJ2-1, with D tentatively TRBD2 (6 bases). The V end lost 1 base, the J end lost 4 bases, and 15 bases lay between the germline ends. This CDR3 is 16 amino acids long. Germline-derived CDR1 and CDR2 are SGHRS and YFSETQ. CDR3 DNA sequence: TGCGCCAGCAGCTTGAGCCGGGGGACCAGGTACAATGAGCAGTTCTTC. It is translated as CASSLSRGTRYNEQFF.

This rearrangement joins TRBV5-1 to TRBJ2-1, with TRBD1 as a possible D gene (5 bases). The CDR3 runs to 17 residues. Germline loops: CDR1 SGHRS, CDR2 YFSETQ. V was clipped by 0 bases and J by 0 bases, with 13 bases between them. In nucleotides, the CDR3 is TGCGCCAGCAGCTTGGCCGCAGGGCCGAGCTCCTACAATGAGCAGTTCTTC. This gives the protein CASSLAAGPSSYNEQFF.

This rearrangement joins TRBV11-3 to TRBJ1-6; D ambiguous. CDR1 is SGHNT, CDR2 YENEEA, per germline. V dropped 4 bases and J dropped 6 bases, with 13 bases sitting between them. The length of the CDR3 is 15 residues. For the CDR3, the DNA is TGTGCCAGCAGCTCCATCTCGGGGAGTAATTCACCCCTCCACTTT. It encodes CASSSISGSNSPLHF.

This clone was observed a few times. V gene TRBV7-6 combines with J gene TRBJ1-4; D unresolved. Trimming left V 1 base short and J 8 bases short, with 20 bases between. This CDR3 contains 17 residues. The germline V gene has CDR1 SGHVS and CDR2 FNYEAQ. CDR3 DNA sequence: TGTGCCAGCAGCTTAGGGAGTAGCGGCGAAGGGTACGAAAAACTGTTTTTT. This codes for CASSLGSSGEGYEKLFF.

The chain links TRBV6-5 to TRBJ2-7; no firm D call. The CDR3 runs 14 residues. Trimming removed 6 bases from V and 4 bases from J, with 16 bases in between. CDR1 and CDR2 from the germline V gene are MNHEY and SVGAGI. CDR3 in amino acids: CASSTPGRSYEQYF. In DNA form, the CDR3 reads TGTGCCAGCAGCACCCCAGGTAGGAGTTACGAGCAGTACTTC.

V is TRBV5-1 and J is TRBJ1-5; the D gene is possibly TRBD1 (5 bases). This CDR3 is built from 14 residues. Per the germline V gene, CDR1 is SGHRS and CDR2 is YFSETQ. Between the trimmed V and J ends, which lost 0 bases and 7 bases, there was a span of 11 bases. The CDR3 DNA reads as TGCGCCAGCAGCTTGGCTTTGGGGGAACAGCCCCAGCATTTT. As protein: CASSLALGEQPQHF.

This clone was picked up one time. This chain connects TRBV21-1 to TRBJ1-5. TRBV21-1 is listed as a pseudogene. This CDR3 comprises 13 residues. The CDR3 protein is CATPRGQKPPQHF. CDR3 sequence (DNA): TGTGCCACACCCCGGGGCCAAAAGCCGCCCCAGCATTTT.

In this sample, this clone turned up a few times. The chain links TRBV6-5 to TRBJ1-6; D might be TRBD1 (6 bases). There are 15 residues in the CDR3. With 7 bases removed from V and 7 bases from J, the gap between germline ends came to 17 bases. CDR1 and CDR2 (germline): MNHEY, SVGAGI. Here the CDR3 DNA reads TGTGCCAGCAAGCCGGTCGCGGGGGGCAATTCACCCCTCCACTTT. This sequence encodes CASKPVAGGNSPLHF.

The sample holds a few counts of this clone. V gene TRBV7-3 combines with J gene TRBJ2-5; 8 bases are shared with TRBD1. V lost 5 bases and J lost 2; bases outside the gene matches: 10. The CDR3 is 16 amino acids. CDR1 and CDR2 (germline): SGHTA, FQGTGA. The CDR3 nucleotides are TGTGCCAGCAGCACCTCAGGGGGCGGCGGACAAGAGACCCAGTACTTC. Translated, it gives CASSTSGGGGQETQYF.

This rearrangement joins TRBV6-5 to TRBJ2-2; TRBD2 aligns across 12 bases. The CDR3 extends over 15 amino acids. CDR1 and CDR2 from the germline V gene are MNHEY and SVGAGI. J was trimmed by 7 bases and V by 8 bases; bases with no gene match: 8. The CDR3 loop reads CASGRLAGVNGELFF. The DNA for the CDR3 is TGTGCCAGCGGCAGACTAGCGGGAGTTAACGGGGAGCTGTTTTTT.

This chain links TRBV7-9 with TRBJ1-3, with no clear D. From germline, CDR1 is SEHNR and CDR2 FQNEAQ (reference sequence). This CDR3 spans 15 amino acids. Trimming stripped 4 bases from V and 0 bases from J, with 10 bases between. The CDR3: CASSSEIRSGNTIYF. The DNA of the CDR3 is TGTGCCAGCAGCTCGGAGATCCGCTCTGGAAACACCATATATTTT.

The CDR3 DNA is TGTGCCAGCAGCTCCACCGGGTTACTTACCAACAATGAGCAGTTCTTC. This gives the protein CASSSTGLLTNNEQFF. The chain uses TRBV7-9 and TRBJ2-1; D ambiguous. Germline CDR1 is SEHNR and CDR2 is FQNEAQ (reference sequence). CDR3 length: 16 residues. V was clipped by 4 bases and J by 5 bases, with 18 bases between them. Full variable domain (missing parts from reference TRBV7-9 and TRBJ2-1): DTGVSQNPRHKITKRGQNVTFRCDPISEHNRLYWYRQTLGQGPEFLTYFQNEAQLEKSRLLSDRFSAERPKGSFSTLEIQRTEQGDSAMYLCASSSTGLLTNNEQFFGPGTRLTVL.

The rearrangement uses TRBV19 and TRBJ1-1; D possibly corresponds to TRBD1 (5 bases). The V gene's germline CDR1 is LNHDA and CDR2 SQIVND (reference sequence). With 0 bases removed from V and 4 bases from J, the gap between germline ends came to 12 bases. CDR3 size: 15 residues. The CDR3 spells CASSIESGSSTEAFF. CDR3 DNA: TGTGCCAGTAGTATAGAATCAGGGTCGAGCACTGAAGCTTTCTTT.

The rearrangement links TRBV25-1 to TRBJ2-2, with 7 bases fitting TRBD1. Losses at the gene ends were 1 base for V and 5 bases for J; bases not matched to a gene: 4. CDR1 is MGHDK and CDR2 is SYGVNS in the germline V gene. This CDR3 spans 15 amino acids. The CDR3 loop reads CASSEWGRGTGELFF. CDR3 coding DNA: TGTGCCAGCAGTGAATGGGGCAGGGGGACCGGGGAGCTGTTTTTT.